Below are 14 T cell receptor beta chains sequenced from a single sample in a study of CD8+CD57+ T cells in acquired aplastic anemia. Genomic DNA acted as the template from which TCR beta VDJ combination and CDR3 sequence profiling were carried out. TCRdb reprocessed the reads with MiXCR, giving one entry per CDR3 protein. Found here are hundreds of thousands of distinct CDR3 sequences, roughly 64% of them singletons; the top ten hold more than 3.5%. Sequenced material: sorted CD4+, CD8+, or CD8+CD57+ T cells (not recorded which) from PBMCs. Receptors were obtained from a human donor in good health, serving as a control.

In its sample, this clonotype was seen a few times. V and J are TRBV19 and TRBJ2-7; no clear D. The V end was cut by 6 bases, the J end by 7 bases, with 13 bases between. Germline CDR1 and CDR2: LNHDA and SQIVND (reference sequence). This CDR3 region has 12 residues. Here the CDR3 reads CASSYAPGEQYF. The CDR3 DNA is TGTGCCAGTAGCTACGCGCCGGGTGAGCAGTACTTC.

CDR3: CASSQDRDTPYF. For the CDR3, the DNA is TGCGCCAGCAGCCAAGATAGGGACACACCGTATTTT. The rearrangement links TRBV5-1 to TRBJ2-3; D may be TRBD1 (6 bases). Germline V gene data show CDR1 as SGHRS and CDR2 as YFSETQ. Trimming removed 4 bases at V and 14 bases at J, with 17 bases between. This CDR3 is 12 amino acids long. Together with reference TRBV5-1 and TRBJ2-3, the CDR3 gives the full variable domain: KAGVTQTPRYLIKTRGQQVTLSCSPISGHRSVSWYQQTPGQGLQFLFEYFSETQRNKGNFPGRFSGRQFSNSRSEMNVSTLELGDSALYLCASSQDRDTPYFGPGTRLTVL.

The rearrangement links TRBV30 to TRBJ2-1, with D hard to call. Germline-derived CDR1 and CDR2 are GTSNPN and SVGIG (reference sequence). This CDR3 is built from 14 residues. Trimming removed 0 bases at V and 5 bases at J, with 11 bases between. The CDR3, as DNA: TGTGCCTGGAGTGTACGGTCCGCCCACAATGAGCAGTTCTTC. Its protein product is CAWSVRSAHNEQFF. The entire variable domain, with the rest obtained from reference TRBV30 and TRBJ2-1, is as follows: SQTIHQWPATLVQPVGSPLSLECTVEGTSNPNLYWYRQAAGRGLQLLFYSVGIGQISSEVPQNLSASRPQDRQFILSSKKLLLSDSGFYLCAWSVRSAHNEQFFGPGTRLTVL.

This clonotype was seen at least ten times. The chain is built from TRBV6-5 and TRBJ1-2; D might be TRBD1 (6 bases). V was cut by 8 bases and J by 5 bases, with 15 bases left in between. This CDR3 spans 13 amino acids. The germline gives CDR1 MNHEY, CDR2 SVGAGI. The CDR3 DNA is TGTGCCAGCTCTTTTGGAGGACAGTATGGCTACACCTTC. Amino acids: CASSFGGQYGYTF.

In this sample, this clonotype turned up once. This chain connects TRBV30 to TRBJ1-2; a possible D gene is TRBD1 (5 bases). Trimming removed 4 bases from V and 4 bases from J, with 13 bases in between. This CDR3 is 13 amino acids long. CDR1 and CDR2 (germline): GTSNPN, SVGIG (reference sequence). DNA for the CDR3: TGTGCCTGGACGGAACAGGAGTTCTATGGCTACACCTTC. It codes for CAWTEQEFYGYTF.

This clonotype showed up just a few times. This chain links TRBV25-1 with TRBJ2-3; 13 positions match TRBD2. CDR1 MGHDK and CDR2 SYGVNS come from the germline V gene. The CDR3 spans 17 residues. The ends lost 10 bases at V and 2 bases at J; junction bases unmatched: 12. CDR3 sequence: CATSRTGTSGVTDTQYF. CDR3 DNA sequence: TGTGCCACCAGCAGAACCGGGACTAGCGGGGTCACAGATACGCAGTATTTT. Complete variable domain (other parts from reference TRBV25-1 and TRBJ2-3): EADIYQTPRYLVIGTGKKITLECSQTMGHDKMYWYQQDPGMELHLIHYSYGVNSTEKGDLSSESTVSRIRTEHFPLTLESARPSHTSQYLCATSRTGTSGVTDTQYFGPGTRLTVL.

As concerns this clonotype: A read error may produce the germline difference seen at one junction end. The V and J genes are TRBV7-4 and TRBJ1-3; D not resolved. This CDR3 region has 14 residues. Germline CDR1 is SGHVT and CDR2 is SQSDAQ. The CDR3 spells CASSFCVLEQTRYF. DNA for the CDR3: TGTGCCAGCAGTTTCTGTGTGCTTGAACAGACCAGATATTTT. The full variable domain, in which reference TRBV7-4 and TRBJ1-3 provide the parts outside the CDR3, is GAGVSQSPRYKVAKRGRDVALRCDSISGHVTLYWYRQTLGQGSEVLTYSQSDAQRDKSGRPSGRFSAERPERSVSTLKIQRTEQGDSAVYLCASSFCVLEQTRYFGEGSWLTVV.

This clonotype has a count of ten or more. This sequence joins TRBV11-2 and TRBJ2-1, with D possibly matching TRBD2 (5 bases). CDR3 length equals 15 residues. V lost 0 bases, J lost 9 bases, and 15 bases lay in between. Per the germline V gene, CDR1 is SGHAT and CDR2 is FQNNGV. CDR3 loop: CASSLERAALGEQFF. The CDR3 DNA sequence: TGTGCCAGCAGCTTAGAGAGGGCAGCTTTGGGTGAGCAGTTCTTC.

Turning to this clonotype: A much larger clone is a single base away; this may be a read error. The CDR3 ends on some other residue instead of the conserved phenylalanine or tryptophan, so this is likely a read error. V is TRBV4-2 and J is TRBJ2-1, with TRBD2 as a possible D gene (5 bases). Trimming cost V 1 base and J 8 bases, with 15 bases left between them. The CDR3 spans 15 residues. Germline assignment: CDR1 LGHNA and CDR2 YNFKEQ. The CDR3 loop is CASSQVPRTGDEQFL. The CDR3 DNA sequence: TGTGCCAGCAGCCAAGTTCCCAGGACCGGGGATGAGCAGTTCCTC.

For this clonotype: Relative to the germline gene, one junction end is altered; a read error may explain this. This sequence joins TRBV5-1 and TRBJ2-7, with D maybe TRBD1 (6 bases). Germline values: CDR1 SGHRS, CDR2 YFSETQ. The CDR3 is 15 residues long. CDR3 in DNA: TGTGCCAGCAGCACCGGCAGGGGTATTAGCTACGAGCAGTACTTC. This sequence encodes CASSTGRGISYEQYF.

The chain employs TRBV2 and TRBJ1-2, with D possibly TRBD1 on 5 matching bases. Per germline, CDR1 SNHLY and CDR2 FYNNEI. The CDR3 covers 15 residues. Trimming removed 4 bases at V and 3 bases at J, with 15 bases between. This CDR3 reads CASSGVFDSHYGYTF. DNA of the CDR3: TGTGCCAGCAGTGGGGTGTTTGACAGTCACTATGGCTACACCTTC.

The chain carries TRBV2 and TRBJ2-7, with 12 positions matching TRBD2. V lost 6 bases and J lost 3; bases outside the gene matches: 15. Per the germline V gene, CDR1 is SNHLY and CDR2 is FYNNEI. The CDR3 length is 18 residues. This CDR3 reads CASRTLLAGGPGGYEQYF. The CDR3 bases are TGTGCCAGCAGGACGCTACTAGCGGGGGGACCCGGAGGCTACGAGCAGTACTTC.

The V call is TRBV5-1, the J call TRBJ1-5; D is unclear. The end of the DNA is better explained by TRBJ2-3, so the J call may be wrong. Germline V lookup: CDR1 SGHRS, CDR2 YFSETQ. This CDR3 contains 18 residues. CDR3 region: CASSTMAPGPRVGDTQYF. In DNA form, the CDR3 reads TGCGCCAGCAGCACCATGGCCCCCGGGCCAAGGGTGGGGGATACGCAGTATTTT.

This clonotype was counted a few times. One base away lies a much larger clone, so this may be a sequencing read error. The V gene is TRBV12-5, the J gene TRBJ1-5; D ambiguous. There are 13 residues in the CDR3. In germline, CDR1 is LGHNT, CDR2 FRNRAP. The CDR3 coding sequence is TGTGCTAGTGGTTTGGAGAGCAATCAGCCCCGGCATTTT. Translated, it gives CASGLESNQPRHF.